This TCR beta chain emerged from a study of shared clonotypes between healthy human individuals. The CDR3 has 12 residues. The V and J ends lost 2 bases and 15 bases respectively, with 14 bases between them. Germline V gene data show CDR1 as SGHAT and CDR2 as FQNNGV. On this clone: The antigen remains unidentified.

This table comes from immunoSEQ multiplex PCR, and its TCRdb copy is limited to in-frame clones, with some not included. The sample contains approximately 740,000 clones, around 72% of which appear only once. Findings and caveats of the study: Unshared clonotypes carried lower generation probabilities than those common to all four donors. Sequencing depth was a factor that was expected to affect clonotype sharing among donors.

The authors divided CD4+ cells into CD45RA+ naive and CD45RA-negative memory subsets. The sequence came from a woman between 25 and 40 years old in good health. The chain carries TRBV11-2 and TRBJ2-1; possibly TRBD1 or TRBD2 for D (6 bases each). The sample consisted of memory CD4+ T cells sorted from blood. Subset denoted: CD45RA-negative fraction. CDR3 residues: CASSLRGEPRFF. CDR3 coding DNA: TGTGCCAGCAGCTTAAGGGGGGAGCCCCGGTTCTTC.